The 27 T cell receptor beta chains below come from one sample, sequenced in a study of PD-L1 blockade in urothelial cancer. Assay: immunoSEQ multiplex PCR; the TCRdb copy retains only in-frame clones and omits some. The data hold some 60,000 clones, with around 84% observed a single time. This specimen consisted of PBMCs, obtained around atezolizumab (anti-PD-L1) treatment. The receptors shown here come from a man aged 45-60 years with urothelial cancer.

The chain recombines TRBV5-1 with TRBJ1-6; 7 positions agree with TRBD1. The J segment lost 6 bases and the V segment lost 1 base, leaving 1 base of the junction unmatched. The CDR3 loop spans 14 amino acids. Germline values: CDR1 SGHRS, CDR2 YFSETQ. CDR3 nucleotide sequence: TGCGCCAGCAGCTTGACAGGGGCTAATTCACCCCTCCACTTT. This translates into CASSLTGANSPLHF.

The gene calls are TRBV19 and TRBJ2-5; no clear D gene. CDR1 LNHDA and CDR2 SQIVND come from the germline V gene (reference sequence). The CDR3 extends over 15 amino acids. V was cut by 3 bases and J by 5 bases, with 16 bases left in between. The CDR3 DNA reads TGTGCCAGTAGTATGAGAGTAGCTCTGAGTGAGACCCAGTACTTC. It is translated as CASSMRVALSETQYF.

The V gene is TRBV2, the J gene TRBJ1-3; 11 bases fit TRBD1. Germline CDR1 SNHLY, CDR2 FYNNEI. V was clipped by 7 bases and J by 0 bases; unmatched bases: 5. This CDR3 is built from 16 residues. CDR3 DNA sequence: TGTGCCAGCACCGGCGGACAGGGGGCCTCTGGAAACACCATATATTTT. Residues: CASTGGQGASGNTIYF.

The CDR3 coding sequence is TGTGCCAGCACACAGGCTCCCCCGGGCGAGCAGTACTTC. Translated, it gives CASTQAPPGEQYF. The chain employs TRBV28 and TRBJ2-7, with D perhaps matching TRBD1 (5 bases). Germline values: CDR1 MDHEN, CDR2 SYDVKM. This CDR3 has 13 residues. V shed 7 bases and J shed 6 bases, with 16 bases lying between them.

This clone was found once. As DNA, the CDR3 is TGCGCCAGCAGCTGGGCGGGGGGCGGCGAAAAACTGTTTTTT. As protein: CASSWAGGGEKLFF. The chain links TRBV5-1 to TRBJ1-4; weak D call: TRBD1 (6 bases). The germline V gene encodes CDR1 SGHRS and CDR2 YFSETQ. The CDR3 covers 14 residues. Trimming removed 3 bases at V and 8 bases at J, with 14 bases between. The whole variable domain, remainder taken from reference TRBV5-1 and TRBJ1-4, is KAGVTQTPRYLIKTRGQQVTLSCSPISGHRSVSWYQQTPGQGLQFLFEYFSETQRNKGNFPGRFSGRQFSNSRSEMNVSTLELGDSALYLCASSWAGGGEKLFFGSGTQLSVL.

The count of this clone is one. V gene TRBV11-3 combines with J gene TRBJ2-1; the D is unclear. The CDR3 consists of 17 residues. Germline V lookup: CDR1 SGHNT, CDR2 YENEEA. V was cut by 4 bases and J by 8 bases, with 24 bases left in between. CDR3 bases: TGTGCCAGCAGCTCCTACAATCGTGACCCTAGTATCGATGAGCAGTTCTTC. Protein sequence: CASSSYNRDPSIDEQFF. The complete variable domain, with remaining parts taken from reference TRBV11-3 and TRBJ2-1, reads EAGVVQSPRYKIIEKKQPVAFWCNPISGHNTLYWYLQNLGQGPELLIRYENEEAVDDSQLPKDRFSAERLKGVDSTLKIQPAELGDSAVYLCASSSYNRDPSIDEQFFGPGTRLTVL.

The J gene is TRBJ2-7, the V gene TRBV5-1, with 8 bases aligning to TRBD2. Losses at the gene ends were 3 bases for V and 0 bases for J; bases not matched to a gene: 8. The CDR3 consists of 16 residues. In germline, CDR1 is SGHRS, CDR2 YFSETQ. As DNA, the CDR3 is TGCGCCAGCAGCTGGGCGGGGGGCGGGAGCTCCTACGAGCAGTACTTC. Its protein is CASSWAGGGSSYEQYF.

This clone was observed a single time. The rearrangement joins TRBV7-9 to TRBJ2-7; D possibly corresponds to TRBD2 (6 bases). The CDR3 contains 15 residues. V dropped 1 base and J dropped 2 bases, with 12 bases sitting between them. The V gene's germline CDR1 is SEHNR and CDR2 FQNEAQ (reference sequence). CDR3 loop: CASSLGRSGTYEQYF. The DNA of the CDR3 is TGTGCCAGCAGCTTAGGACGTAGCGGCACCTACGAGCAGTACTTC.

The J gene is TRBJ2-7, the V gene TRBV7-2; 7 bases are a match to TRBD1. The CDR3 extends over 13 amino acids. Germline loops: CDR1 SGHTA, CDR2 FQGNSA. J gave up 2 bases and V 4 bases, and 2 bases lay outside the gene matches. In nucleotides, the CDR3 is TGTGCCAGCAGCTCGACAGGGCCCTACGAGCAGTACTTC. Protein: CASSSTGPYEQYF.

The CDR3 sequence is CASSRRDTGTGSNEAFF. CDR3 coding DNA: TGCGCCAGCAGCCGCCGAGATACCGGGACAGGGTCGAATGAAGCTTTCTTT. The rearrangement uses TRBV4-1 and TRBJ1-1; 9 nucleotides align to TRBD1. V was pared by 4 bases and J by 7 bases, with 16 bases of the junction left unmatched. The V gene's germline CDR1 is MGHRA and CDR2 YSYEKL. CDR3 length equals 17 residues.

The rearrangement links TRBV29-1 to TRBJ1-3; the match to TRBD1 covers 9 bases. The CDR3 has 12 residues. Germline lookup yields CDR1 SQVTM and CDR2 ANQGSEA. V dropped 7 bases and J dropped 2; count of bases not matched to a gene: 0. The chain's CDR3 is CSGQGAGNTIYF. CDR3 coding DNA: TGCAGCGGACAGGGGGCTGGAAACACCATATATTTT.

Worth noting for this clone: At one of its ends the junction is not consistent with the germline gene, which may arise from a read error. V gene TRBV7-7 combines with J gene TRBJ2-2, with TRBD2 matching 9 bases. Germline V gene data show CDR1 as SSHAT and CDR2 as FNYEAQ (reference sequence). This CDR3 contains 15 residues. CDR3 bases: TGTGCTAGCAGCTTAGCGCTAGCGGGAACCGGGGAGCTGTTTTTT. It is translated as CASSLALAGTGELFF. The variable domain in full, with the rest retrieved from reference TRBV7-7 and TRBJ2-2, is GAGVSQSPRYKVTKRGQDVTLRCDPISSHATLYWYQQALGQGPEFLTYFNYEAQPDKSGLPSDRFSAERPEGSISTLTIQRTEQRDSAMYRCASSLALAGTGELFFGEGSRLTVL.

V is TRBV27 and J is TRBJ1-1, with 10 positions matching TRBD1. CDR1 and CDR2 (germline): MNHEY, SMNVEV (reference sequence). CDR3 size: 10 residues. The V segment lost 11 bases and the J segment 10 bases; nucleotides outside the gene matches: 4. The CDR3 here is CAGWTGGAFF. Written as DNA, the CDR3 is TGTGCCGGATGGACAGGGGGAGCTTTCTTT.

V is TRBV6-6 and J is TRBJ2-5, with D possibly TRBD1 on 5 matching bases. Germline V gives CDR1 MNHNY, CDR2 SVGAGI (reference sequence). This CDR3 is built from 15 residues. The germline V and J ends were trimmed by 0 bases and 7 bases, with 15 bases remaining between them. For the CDR3, the DNA is TGTGCCAGCAGTTACTCGACAGATTTTAAGGGGACCCAGTACTTC. This translates into CASSYSTDFKGTQYF.

This clone was picked up a small number of times. The chain carries TRBV18 and TRBJ1-6; 9 nucleotides match TRBD1. There are 14 residues in the CDR3. From germline, CDR1 is KGHSH and CDR2 LQKENI. The J segment lost 11 bases and the V segment lost 2 bases, leaving 4 bases of the junction unmatched. The DNA for the CDR3 is TGTGCCAGCTCACCAGGGACAGGGCTCACACCCCTCCACTTT. Residues: CASSPGTGLTPLHF. The full variable domain, its missing parts supplied by reference TRBV18 and TRBJ1-6, is NAGVMQNPRHLVRRRGQEARLRCSPMKGHSHVYWYRQLPEEGLKFMVYLQKENIIDESGMPKERFSAEFPKEGPSILRIQQVVRGDSAAYFCASSPGTGLTPLHFGNGTRLTVT.

The chain employs TRBV28 and TRBJ2-1, with D perhaps TRBD2 (5 bases). The V gene lost 2 bases and the J gene lost 0 bases, with 14 bases spanning the gap. CDR1 and CDR2 (germline): MDHEN, SYDVKM. This CDR3 is built from 17 residues. DNA of the CDR3: TGTGCCAGCAGTTTAGGCCTAGCACGGAGCTCCTACAATGAGCAGTTCTTC. Its translation: CASSLGLARSSYNEQFF. Using reference TRBV28 and TRBJ2-1 for the parts outside the CDR3, the full variable domain is DVKVTQSSRYLVKRTGEKVFLECVQDMDHENMFWYRQDPGLGLRLIYFSYDVKMKEKGDIPEGYSVSREKKERFSLILESASTNQTSMYLCASSLGLARSSYNEQFFGPGTRLTVL.

The V and J genes are TRBV5-1 and TRBJ2-5; no definite D call. The V end was cut by 4 bases, the J end by 3 bases, with 4 bases between. Germline V gives CDR1 SGHRS, CDR2 YFSETQ. The CDR3 is 11 amino acids. In DNA, the CDR3 is TGCGCCAGCAGCGTAGAAGAGACCCAGTACTTC. Protein product: CASSVEETQYF.

This sequence joins TRBV27 and TRBJ2-3; 8 nucleotides match TRBD2. Per the germline V gene, CDR1 is MNHEY and CDR2 is SMNVEV (reference sequence). The ends lost 3 bases at V and 4 bases at J; junction bases unmatched: 6. The CDR3 totals 15 residues. The CDR3 spells CASSFGTSIADTQYF. The CDR3 region has the DNA TGTGCCAGCAGTTTCGGGACTAGTATCGCAGATACGCAGTATTTT.

With regard to this clone: The germline gene is not matched at one end of the junction; a read error may be the cause. V gene TRBV7-2 combines with J gene TRBJ2-3; 7 nucleotides match TRBD2. In germline, CDR1 is SGHTA, CDR2 FQGNSA. CDR3 length: 15 residues. In DNA form, the CDR3 reads TGTGCCAGCAGGCGGGACGCGACTAGCACAGATACGCGGTATTTT. It specifies CASRRDATSTDTRYF. The complete variable domain, with remaining parts taken from reference TRBV7-2 and TRBJ2-3, reads GAGVSQSPSNKVTEKGKDVELRCDPISGHTALYWYRQSLGQGLEFLIYFQGNSAPDKSGLPSDRFSAERTGGSVSTLTIQRTQQEDSAVYLCASRRDATSTDTRYFGPGTRLTVL.

The chain joins TRBV11-2 to TRBJ2-1; 9 bases line up with TRBD2. The V and J ends lost 3 bases and 9 bases, in that order; junction bases with no gene match: 9. From germline, CDR1 is SGHAT and CDR2 FQNNGV. The CDR3 covers 15 residues. CDR3 residues: CASSFKGVAGVEQFF. DNA of the CDR3: TGTGCCAGCAGCTTCAAAGGCGTAGCGGGAGTTGAGCAGTTCTTC.

This clone has only a few counts. V usage is TRBV7-8 and J usage is TRBJ2-2; D possibly corresponds to TRBD2 (5 bases). The germline gives CDR1 SGHVS, CDR2 FQNEAQ. The CDR3 has 16 amino acids. Deletions cut 2 bases from V and 5 bases from J, with 15 bases between. This chain's CDR3 is CASSLSGTRRTGELFF. The CDR3 nucleotides are TGTGCCAGCAGCTTATCTGGCACCCGGAGGACCGGGGAGCTGTTTTTT.

V and J are TRBV28 and TRBJ1-1; D is possibly TRBD1 (5 bases). Germline CDR1 and CDR2: MDHEN and SYDVKM. This CDR3 is built from 16 residues. Trimming shortened V by 6 bases and J by 1 base, and 18 bases separated the two germline ends. The CDR3 DNA sequence: TGTGCCAGCAGGGTTTTCGGCGGGGGGAAGAACACTGAAGCTTTCTTT. Amino acids: CASRVFGGGKNTEAFF.

The chain recombines TRBV9 with TRBJ1-1; D is perhaps TRBD1 (6 bases). Germline V gene sequence: CDR1 SGDLS, CDR2 YYNGEE. This CDR3 is 12 amino acids long. Deletions cut 3 bases from V and 6 bases from J, with 9 bases between. CDR3 residues: CASSGRQAEAFF. CDR3 sequence (DNA): TGTGCCAGCAGCGGCCGACAGGCTGAAGCTTTCTTT.

The rearrangement links TRBV5-1 to TRBJ2-1, with 9 bases fitting TRBD1. CDR1 is SGHRS, CDR2 YFSETQ, per germline. With 1 base clipped from V and 0 bases from J, the junction kept 5 bases outside the gene matches. The CDR3 runs to 17 residues. The CDR3 spells CASSLSGTGTSYNEQFF. The CDR3 nucleotides are TGCGCCAGCAGCTTGTCGGGGACAGGGACCTCCTACAATGAGCAGTTCTTC.

The rearrangement links TRBV19 to TRBJ2-7; D perhaps matches TRBD2 (5 bases). The CDR3 runs to 14 residues. The germline V and J ends were trimmed by 5 bases and 3 bases, with 14 bases remaining between them. Per the germline V gene, CDR1 is LNHDA and CDR2 is SQIVND (reference sequence). CDR3 DNA sequence: TGTGCCAGTAGTCGAGCCCTCCGGGGCTACGAGCAGTACTTC. It encodes CASSRALRGYEQYF.

This chain connects TRBV9 to TRBJ2-3, with D maybe TRBD2 (6 bases). The germline gives CDR1 SGDLS, CDR2 YYNGEE. This CDR3 spans 15 amino acids. V was trimmed by 4 bases and J by 5 bases, leaving 17 bases between them. CDR3 sequence reads: CASSPGGHPGDTQYF. The CDR3 DNA reads TGTGCCAGCAGCCCAGGAGGGCACCCCGGAGATACGCAGTATTTT.

The rearrangement uses TRBV9 and TRBJ1-6; TRBD1 is a possible D gene (5 bases). V gave up 0 bases and J gave up 7 bases, with 11 bases separating them. This CDR3 is built from 15 residues. CDR1 is SGDLS, CDR2 YYNGEE, per germline. CDR3 sequence reads: CASSVGGGPNSPLHF. The CDR3 DNA reads TGTGCCAGCAGCGTAGGCGGGGGTCCAAATTCACCCCTCCACTTT.